This T cell receptor beta chain was retrieved from a study of identifying expanded T cells in peripheral blood. Whole-study results and caveats: Two-week clone count variance significantly increased as total template count grew. Technical replicates showed about 1.2 changed clones; roughly two weeks 15 to 20; four weeks 19.

During the collection period, no donor immune events like infections were recorded. The data were produced by immunoSEQ multiplex PCR, yet TCRdb's version contains in-frame clones alone and is incomplete. The table has some 90,000 clones, more than 75% seen once. On this clone itself: Its antigen remains unknown.

The sequence was obtained from a person between 18 and 75 years old in good health. The sequencing sample was made of blood.

This CDR3 is CASRFQGNSYEQYF. DNA of the CDR3: TGTGCCAGCAGGTTCCAGGGAAACTCCTACGAGCAGTACTTC. V is TRBV5-5 and J is TRBJ2-7; D is perhaps TRBD1 (5 bases). CDR1 SGHKS and CDR2 YYEKEE come from the germline V gene (reference sequence). The CDR3 runs 14 residues. V gave up 5 bases and J gave up 0 bases, with 12 bases separating them.